Listed below are T cell receptor beta chains from one sample, sequenced in a study of a mutant IDH1 vaccine in newly diagnosed glioma. The data were produced by immunoSEQ multiplex PCR, yet TCRdb's version contains in-frame clones alone and is incomplete. The sample has about 67,000 clones, about 83% seen once. Here the sequenced sample was peripheral blood mononuclear cells (PBMCs), taken from a glioma patient treated with radiotherapy, temozolomide or both. These receptor sequences come from a woman aged 18-29 years with glioma. Some clones in this sample may be carry-over from other donors' samples. Both conserved end residues are part of each CDR3. The order of the fields is CDR3 DNA, CDR3 protein, D gene, J gene, clone size, V gene. A D gene is named only where the DNA matches it firmly. Not every row has a clone size; where given, it reads once, few, many or a size class.

TGTGCCAGCAGCCGCAGGGGGCCTGGAAACACCATATATTTT CASSRRGPGNTIYF TRBD1 TRBJ1-3 NA TRBV5-6
TGCGCCAGCAGCCAAAGGACAGCGGCCACCGGGGAGCTGTTTTTT CASSQRTAATGELFF NA TRBJ2-2 NA TRBV4-3
TGTGCCAGCAGCCCCTCGGGGGCCTACGAGCAGTACTTC CASSPSGAYEQYF NA TRBJ2-7 NA TRBV7-9
TGTGCCAGTAGTAGGTTGGCGGCTAATGAAAAACTGTTTTTT CASSRLAANEKLFF NA TRBJ1-4 NA TRBV19
TGTGCCATTTCAGCACAGGGCAGCTCTGGAAACACCATATATTTT CAISAQGSSGNTIYF NA TRBJ1-3 few TRBV19
TGTGCCAGCAGTTTATCGACCGAGGCCCCCACAGATACGCAGTATTTT CASSLSTEAPTDTQYF NA TRBJ2-3 NA TRBV27
TGTGCCAGCAGCCCCTCCGAGGACACTGAAGCTTTCTTT CASSPSEDTEAFF NA TRBJ1-1 NA TRBV9
TGTGCCAGCAGGACCCCGGGGGGGACGAACACTGAAGCTTTCTTT CASRTPGGTNTEAFF NA TRBJ1-1 few TRBV25-1
TGTGCCAGCAGTGACGGACGGCTCTCTGAAGGGGAAAAACTGTTTTTT CASSDGRLSEGEKLFF NA TRBJ1-4 few TRBV6-1
TGCGCCAGCAGCCAAAAATTCGGGACGGCCCATGGCTACACCTTC CASSQKFGTAHGYTF NA TRBJ1-2 NA TRBV4-1
TGTGCCAGCAGCGTCCGGGACCGAAACCCACTTGGGGGTGGCTACACCTTC CASSVRDRNPLGGGYTF NA TRBJ1-2 NA TRBV2
TGCAGTGGGTTAAGGACCCAGTACTTC CSGLRTQYF NA TRBJ2-5 NA TRBV20-1
TGTGCCAGCAGCCCCCCGACTAGCGGAGCCTACAATGAGCAGTTCTTC CASSPPTSGAYNEQFF TRBD2 TRBJ2-1 NA TRBV7-9
TGTGCCAGCAGACCCCTAGTCCCTTCCGAGCAGTACTTC CASRPLVPSEQYF NA TRBJ2-7 once TRBV27
TGCAGCGTGACAGTTAACTATGGCTACACCTTC CSVTVNYGYTF NA TRBJ1-2 NA TRBV29-1
TGTGCCAGCAGCTCCGGGTCGGTTCAGGGGGGAAACACCATATATTTT CASSSGSVQGGNTIYF NA TRBJ1-3 NA TRBV5-4
TGTGCCAGCAGCGACAGGTTAGGGAATTCACCCCTCCACTTT CASSDRLGNSPLHF NA TRBJ1-6 NA TRBV7-9
TGTGCCAGCAGCCCGGTGGGGTCTCTGGCTGAAGCTTTCTTT CASSPVGSLAEAFF NA TRBJ1-1 once TRBV9
TGCAGCGTTGTGAGACAGGGGATAAGAGCTTTCTTT CSVVRQGIRAFF TRBD1 TRBJ1-1 NA TRBV29-1